This T cell receptor beta chain is drawn from a study of molecular identifiers for immune sequencing clone quantification. Study-wide findings and caveats: For effector cells, clones above 20 RNA copies held over 98% of molecules; for naive cells, under 1%. Underestimated sizes of highly expanded clones could result from identical TCR molecules that share a barcode.

A note on this clonotype: The antigen remains unidentified.

TCRdb ran MiXCR on the PCR reads and lists one entry per CDR3 protein. The sample shows about 40,000 distinct CDR3 sequences, about a fifth of them seen only once. Naive CD8 T cells were sorted as CD8+CD4-CCR7+CD45RA+. Trimming removed 2 bases at V and 7 bases at J, with 11 bases between. Germline loops: CDR1 MNHNS, CDR2 SASEGT. The length of the CDR3 is 14 residues. Sequenced material: naive CD8+ T cells from blood, with Jurkat cell RNA spiked in. Stated subset: FACS-sorted CD8+CD4-CCR7+CD45RA+ naive T cells. The chain has TRBV6-1 and TRBJ1-4; D uncertain. The TCR comes from a human donor in good health. Some libraries in this study had Jurkat cell RNA spiked in. The CDR3 nucleotides are TGTGCCAGCAGTGAATGGCAGTTGGTTGAAAAACTGTTTTTT. Translating it yields CASSEWQLVEKLFF.